This is a list of T cell receptor beta chains from one sample in a study of T-cell memory formation after mild COVID-19. TCRdb ran MiXCR on the 5' RACE reads and lists one entry per CDR3 protein. The data show about 470,000 distinct CDR3 sequences, approximately 18% seen once. The sequencing sample was made of PBMCs or a T cell subset sorted from them (not recorded which). All receptors derive from an adult woman who had mild COVID-19 (a few samples of this study predate the infection). Cell type and time point are not known. The CDR3 runs from the conserved cysteine through the conserved F or W. The D gene is left open where the match is weak. For some rows the clone size is stated as once, few or many, or as a class when expanded; others skip it.

V: TRBV19
J: TRBJ2-7
size: many
D: .
CDR3: CASSISPKGSYEQYF
DNA: TGTGCCAGTAGTATATCACCAAAAGGTTCCTACGAGCAGTACTTC

V: TRBV7-9
J: TRBJ2-1
size: few
D: .
CDR3: CASSLAPVRNEQFF
DNA: TGTGCCAGCAGCTTAGCCCCCGTGCGCAATGAGCAGTTCTTC

V: TRBV15
J: TRBJ2-1
size: many
D: .
CDR3: CATSRDGGDEQFF
DNA: TGTGCCACCAGCAGAGATGGCGGGGATGAGCAGTTCTTC

V: TRBV7-9
J: TRBJ2-3
size: .
D: .
CDR3: CASSLVDTDTQYF
DNA: TGTGCCAGCAGCTTGGTGGACACAGATACGCAGTATTTT

V: TRBV5-1
J: TRBJ1-6
size: .
D: .
CDR3: CASSLEPLGTMSPLHF
DNA: TGCGCCAGCAGCTTGGAGCCCCTGGGGACTATGTCACCCCTCCACTTT

V: TRBV5-1
J: TRBJ2-3
size: .
D: TRBD2
CDR3: CASSSGLAGGITDTQYF
DNA: TGCGCCAGCAGCTCCGGACTAGCGGGGGGGATCACAGATACGCAGTATTTT

V: TRBV10-3
J: TRBJ2-7
size: .
D: TRBD2
CDR3: CAISVAGGFDPGEQYF
DNA: TGTGCCATCAGCGTAGCGGGGGGCTTTGACCCCGGGGAGCAGTACTTC

V: TRBV7-9
J: TRBJ2-1
size: many
D: .
CDR3: CATPDRGSVGGSSYNEQFF
DNA: TGTGCCACGCCCGATAGGGGGTCCGTCGGGGGCAGCTCCTACAATGAGCAGTTCTTC

V: TRBV7-3
J: TRBJ2-5
size: .
D: .
CDR3: CASSSSPMETQYF
DNA: TGTGCCAGCAGCTCCTCCCCCATGGAGACCCAGTACTTC

V: TRBV5-1
J: TRBJ2-7
size: few
D: TRBD2
CDR3: CASSFTSGDSSYEQYF
DNA: TGCGCCAGCAGCTTTACTAGCGGGGACAGCTCCTACGAGCAGTACTTC

V: TRBV24-1
J: TRBJ2-5
size: few
D: TRBD1
CDR3: CATETGSGETQYF
DNA: TGTGCCACCGAGACAGGGTCTGGGGAGACCCAGTACTTC

V: TRBV6-2/TRBV6-3
J: TRBJ1-6
size: .
D: TRBD1
CDR3: CASMGQLYSPLHF
DNA: TGTGCCAGCATGGGACAGCTTTATTCACCCCTCCACTTT

V: TRBV4-2
J: TRBJ2-1
size: few
D: .
CDR3: CASSQGGGRAYNEQFF
DNA: TGTGCCAGCAGCCAAGGTGGCGGTAGGGCCTACAATGAGCAGTTCTTC

V: TRBV6-6
J: TRBJ1-2
size: few
D: .
CDR3: CASSQQAFYGYTF
DNA: TGTGCCAGCAGTCAGCAGGCGTTCTATGGCTACACCTTC

V: TRBV5-1
J: TRBJ2-2
size: many
D: TRBD2
CDR3: CASSLDNSGVTGELFF
DNA: TGCGCCAGCAGCTTGGATAATAGCGGGGTCACCGGGGAGCTGTTTTTT

V: TRBV18
J: TRBJ1-1
size: few
D: .
CDR3: CASSRGETEAFF
DNA: TGTGCCAGCTCACGGGGGGAAACTGAAGCTTTCTTT

V: TRBV7-9
J: TRBJ2-2
size: once
D: .
CDR3: CASSSHQVNTGELFF
DNA: TGTGCCAGCAGCTCCCACCAGGTGAACACCGGGGAGCTGTTTTTT

V: TRBV12-3/TRBV12-4
J: TRBJ1-2
size: few
D: .
CDR3: CASSFGERDMGYTF
DNA: TGTGCCAGCAGTTTTGGGGAAAGGGATATGGGCTACACCTTC

V: TRBV29-1
J: TRBJ1-1
size: once
D: .
CDR3: CSVPRAGGTEAFF
DNA: TGCAGCGTCCCAAGAGCGGGGGGCACTGAAGCTTTCTTT

V: TRBV6-6
J: TRBJ1-3
size: few
D: .
CDR3: CASNEGGGNTIYF
DNA: TGTGCCAGCAATGAGGGGGGTGGAAACACCATATATTTT

V: TRBV6-2/TRBV6-3
J: TRBJ1-2
size: .
D: .
CDR3: CASSSWTALNYGYTF
DNA: TGTGCCAGCAGTTCATGGACAGCCCTTAACTATGGCTACACCTTC

V: TRBV27
J: TRBJ1-5
size: .
D: .
CDR3: CASSFVGNQPQHF
DNA: TGTGCCAGCAGTTTCGTGGGCAATCAGCCCCAGCATTTT

V: TRBV24-1
J: TRBJ1-5
size: few
D: TRBD1
CDR3: CATSDRTGRDQPQHF
DNA: TGTGCCACCAGTGATCGGACAGGGCGGGATCAGCCCCAGCATTTT

V: TRBV20-1
J: TRBJ1-1
size: few
D: TRBD1
CDR3: CSAKGQVMNTEAFF
DNA: TGCAGTGCTAAAGGACAGGTTATGAACACTGAAGCTTTCTTT

V: TRBV25-1
J: TRBJ1-3
size: .
D: .
CDR3: CASSEPGNTIYF
DNA: TGTGCCAGCAGTGAACCTGGAAACACCATATATTTT

V: TRBV5-1
J: TRBJ2-7
size: few
D: TRBD2
CDR3: CASSPMWPSGGQQYF
DNA: TGCGCCAGCAGCCCGATGTGGCCTAGCGGGGGACAGCAGTACTTC

V: TRBV20-1
J: TRBJ2-5
size: .
D: TRBD2
CDR3: CSAPPIGSGVETQYF
DNA: TGCAGTGCCCCTCCCATAGGTAGCGGGGTAGAGACCCAGTACTTC

V: TRBV25-1
J: TRBJ1-1
size: many
D: .
CDR3: CASRRTAGNTEAFF
DNA: TGTGCCAGCAGAAGGACGGCGGGGAACACTGAAGCTTTCTTT

V: TRBV7-9
J: TRBJ2-1
size: few
D: TRBD2
CDR3: CASSTGTSGSNEQFF
DNA: TGTGCCAGCAGTACCGGGACTAGCGGATCCAATGAGCAGTTCTTC

V: TRBV6-5
J: TRBJ2-2
size: .
D: .
CDR3: CASRPRDWYNTGELFF
DNA: TGTGCCAGCAGGCCCCGGGACTGGTACAACACCGGGGAGCTGTTTTTT

V: TRBV12-3/TRBV12-4
J: TRBJ2-1
size: few
D: TRBD2
CDR3: CASSFFLSGSRSYNEQFF
DNA: TGTGCCAGCAGTTTTTTCCTTAGCGGGAGTCGGTCCTACAATGAGCAGTTCTTC

V: TRBV21-1
J: TRBJ2-7
size: few
D: .
CDR3: CASSTLKRDDRVSYEQYF
DNA: TGTGCCAGCAGCACGCTGAAGAGGGATGACAGGGTTTCCTACGAGCAGTACTTC

V: TRBV7-9
J: TRBJ2-4
size: .
D: .
CDR3: CASSDFPEKAKNIQYF
DNA: TGTGCCAGCAGCGATTTCCCGGAGAAGGCCAAAAACATTCAGTACTTC

V: TRBV20-1
J: TRBJ2-7
size: few
D: .
CDR3: CSARDPREGYEQYF
DNA: TGCAGTGCTAGAGATCCCAGGGAAGGCTACGAGCAGTACTTC

V: TRBV7-2
J: TRBJ1-2
size: few
D: TRBD1
CDR3: CASSLSQTGNYGYTF
DNA: TGTGCCAGCAGCTTATCCCAGACAGGGAACTATGGCTACACCTTC

V: TRBV16
J: TRBJ2-1
size: few
D: TRBD2
CDR3: CASSQSWGGELTYNEQFF
DNA: TGTGCCAGCAGCCAATCTTGGGGGGGTGAGCTCACCTACAATGAGCAGTTCTTC

V: TRBV3-1
J: TRBJ1-4
size: few
D: .
CDR3: CASSQGAGLENEKLFF
DNA: TGTGCCAGCAGCCAAGGGGCGGGACTGGAGAATGAAAAACTGTTTTTT

V: TRBV2
J: TRBJ2-5
size: many
D: .
CDR3: CASSEGAVVQETQYF
DNA: TGTGCCAGCAGTGAAGGTGCGGTCGTCCAAGAGACCCAGTACTTC

V: TRBV4-2
J: TRBJ2-3
size: .
D: .
CDR3: CASSQEGSGRQPYF
DNA: TGTGCCAGCAGCCAAGAAGGGAGCGGGCGGCAGCCGTATTTT

V: TRBV24-1
J: TRBJ1-2
size: .
D: .
CDR3: CATSDPGTNYGYTF
DNA: TGTGCCACCAGTGACCCCGGGACGAACTATGGCTACACCTTC

V: TRBV30
J: TRBJ2-7
size: few
D: TRBD1
CDR3: CAWRGRGRTYEQYF
DNA: TGTGCCTGGAGGGGCAGGGGGCGTACCTACGAGCAGTACTTC